This paragraph reports one T cell receptor (beta chain). The data are from a study of OX40 agonist ivuxolimab in advanced cancers. Overall study: Intravenous ivuxolimab at 0.01 to 10 mg/kg was given to patients every 2 weeks.

Measured with immunoSEQ multiplex PCR; TCRdb has only the in-frame clones, and not every one. Of tens of thousands of clones in the sample, around four fifths were seen once. The V end lost 4 bases, the J end lost 7 bases, and 15 bases lay between the germline ends. In germline, CDR1 is SGHRS, CDR2 YFSETQ. CDR3 length: 14 residues. Sequenced here: CD4+ or CD8+ T cells sorted from blood, sampled in a trial of the OX40 agonist ivuxolimab. The V and J genes are TRBV5-1 and TRBJ1-3, with TRBD1 as a possible D gene (5 bases). This clonotype was sampled from an adult with an advanced solid tumor such as melanoma, head and neck, liver or kidney cancer. CDR3 sequence: CASSPPGPGNTIYF. The CDR3, as DNA: TGCGCCAGCAGCCCTCCGGGCCCAGGGAACACCATATATTTT.